Listed here are 4 T cell receptor beta chains from one sample, sequenced in a study of T-cell memory formation after mild COVID-19. Each CDR3 protein gets one entry after TCRdb re-called the 5' RACE reads with MiXCR. In the table there are 350,000 to 450,000 distinct CDR3 sequences, 25% to 30% of which are singletons. The specimen was PBMCs or a T cell subset sorted from them (not recorded which). The receptors derive from an adult woman who had mild COVID-19 (a few samples of this study predate the infection). Cell type and time point are not known.

This chain links TRBV7-9 with TRBJ2-5, with TRBD2 identical over 10 bases. The CDR3 has 16 amino acids. With V trimmed by 0 bases and J by 5 bases, 6 bases remained unmatched. CDR1 and CDR2 (germline): SEHNR, FQNEAQ (reference sequence). CDR3 sequence: CASSLALAGDGETQYF. DNA for the CDR3: TGTGCCAGCAGCTTAGCCCTAGCGGGAGATGGCGAGACCCAGTACTTC.

The chain has TRBV20-1 and TRBJ2-1; D might be TRBD2 (5 bases). Per germline, CDR1 DFQATT and CDR2 SNEGSKA (reference sequence). Trimming left V 6 bases short and J 4 bases short, with 16 bases between. The CDR3 extends over 14 amino acids. The DNA of the CDR3 is TGCAGTGCACCGGACCCGGGAACTTACAATGAGCAGTTCTTC. This sequence encodes CSAPDPGTYNEQFF.

The rearrangement links TRBV7-6 to TRBJ2-5; 7 bases line up with TRBD1. This CDR3 has 15 amino acids. Germline assignment: CDR1 SGHVS and CDR2 FNYEAQ. V shed 1 base and J 2 bases; nucleotides not matched to a gene: 4. CDR3 residues: CASSLEGQLQETQYF. In DNA form, the CDR3 reads TGTGCCAGCAGCTTAGAGGGACAGCTTCAAGAGACCCAGTACTTC.

The chain recombines TRBV7-2 with TRBJ2-1, with D perhaps TRBD2 (6 bases). The CDR3 has 15 amino acids. V lost 7 bases and J 1 base, leaving 14 bases between the germline ends. Looked up from germline, CDR1 is SGHTA and CDR2 is FQGNSA. The CDR3 loop is CASIAASRSYNEQFF. The CDR3 bases are TGTGCCAGCATAGCGGCCTCCCGGTCCTACAATGAGCAGTTCTTC. The full variable domain, its missing parts supplied by reference TRBV7-2 and TRBJ2-1, is GAGVSQSPSNKVTEKGKDVELRCDPISGHTALYWYRQSLGQGLEFLIYFQGNSAPDKSGLPSDRFSAERTGGSVSTLTIQRTQQEDSAVYLCASIAASRSYNEQFFGPGTRLTVL.